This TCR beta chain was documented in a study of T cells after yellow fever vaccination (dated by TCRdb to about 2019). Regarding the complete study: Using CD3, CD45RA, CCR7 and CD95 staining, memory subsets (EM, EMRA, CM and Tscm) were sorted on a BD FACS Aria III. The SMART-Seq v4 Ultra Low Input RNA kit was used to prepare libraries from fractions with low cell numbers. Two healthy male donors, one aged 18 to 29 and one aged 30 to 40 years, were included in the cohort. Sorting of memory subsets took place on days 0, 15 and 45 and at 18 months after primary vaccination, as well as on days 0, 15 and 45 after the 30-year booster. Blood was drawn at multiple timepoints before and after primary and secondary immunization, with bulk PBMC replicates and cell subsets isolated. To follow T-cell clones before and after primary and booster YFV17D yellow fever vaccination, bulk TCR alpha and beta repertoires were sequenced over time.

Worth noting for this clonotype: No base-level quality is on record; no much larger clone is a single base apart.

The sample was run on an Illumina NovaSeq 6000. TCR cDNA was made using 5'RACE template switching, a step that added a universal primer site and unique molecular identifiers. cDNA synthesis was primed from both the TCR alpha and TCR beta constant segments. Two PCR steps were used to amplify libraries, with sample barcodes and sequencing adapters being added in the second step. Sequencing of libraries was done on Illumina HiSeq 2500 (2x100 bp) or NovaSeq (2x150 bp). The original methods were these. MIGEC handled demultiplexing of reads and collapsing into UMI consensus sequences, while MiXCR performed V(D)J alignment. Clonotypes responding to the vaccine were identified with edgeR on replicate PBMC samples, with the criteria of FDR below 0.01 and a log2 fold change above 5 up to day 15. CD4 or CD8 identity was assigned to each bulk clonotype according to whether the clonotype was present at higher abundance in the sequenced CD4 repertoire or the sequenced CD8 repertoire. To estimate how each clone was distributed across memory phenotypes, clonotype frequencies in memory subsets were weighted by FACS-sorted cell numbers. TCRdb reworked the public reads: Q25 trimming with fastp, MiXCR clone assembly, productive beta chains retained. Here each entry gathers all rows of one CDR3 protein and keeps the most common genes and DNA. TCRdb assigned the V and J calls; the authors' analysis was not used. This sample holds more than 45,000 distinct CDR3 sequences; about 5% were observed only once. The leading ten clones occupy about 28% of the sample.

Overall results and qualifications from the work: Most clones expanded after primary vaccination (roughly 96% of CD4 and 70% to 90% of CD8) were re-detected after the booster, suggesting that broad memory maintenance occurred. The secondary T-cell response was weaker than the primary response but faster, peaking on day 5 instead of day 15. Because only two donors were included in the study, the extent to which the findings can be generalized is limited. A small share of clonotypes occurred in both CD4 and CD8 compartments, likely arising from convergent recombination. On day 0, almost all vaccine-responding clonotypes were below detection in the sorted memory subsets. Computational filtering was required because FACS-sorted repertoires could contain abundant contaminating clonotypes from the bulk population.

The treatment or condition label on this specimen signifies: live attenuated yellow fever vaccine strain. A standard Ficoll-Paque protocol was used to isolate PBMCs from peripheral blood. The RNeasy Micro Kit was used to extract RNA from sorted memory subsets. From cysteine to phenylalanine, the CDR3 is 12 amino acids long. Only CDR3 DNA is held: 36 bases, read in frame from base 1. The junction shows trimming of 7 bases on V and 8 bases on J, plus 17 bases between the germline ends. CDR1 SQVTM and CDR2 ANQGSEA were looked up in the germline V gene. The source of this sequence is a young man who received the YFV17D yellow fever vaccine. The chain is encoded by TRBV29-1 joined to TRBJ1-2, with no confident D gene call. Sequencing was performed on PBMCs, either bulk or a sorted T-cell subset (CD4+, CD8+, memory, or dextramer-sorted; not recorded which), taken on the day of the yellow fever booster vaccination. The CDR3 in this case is CSAPGLMGGYTF. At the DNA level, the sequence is TGCAGCGCACCGGGCCTTATGGGGGGCTACACCTTC.